At least ten counts were recorded for the clone carrying this T cell receptor (beta chain). Its antigen is currently unknown. The data are from a study of human T cells and chemical hapten exposure. Study-wide results and caveats: Expanded TCRs showed more large CDR3 clusters than pre-sensitization or healthy control sets.

This CDR3 has 17 residues. Trimming cost V 3 bases and J 1 base; bases outside gene matches: 7. Germline-derived CDR1 and CDR2 are SGHAT and FQNNGV. The library labeled individual cDNA molecules by adding unique molecular identifiers to them. TCRdb independently ran MiXCR on the RACE reads; one entry per CDR3 protein. Of about 360,000 distinct CDR3 sequences in the sample, 4.8% are singletons; the top ten hold 2% to 2.5%. Time point indicated: patch test 1, 2 weeks after DPC sensitization. Stated treatment: therapeutic diphenylcyclopropenone sensitization with weekly scalp DPC. At patch-test visits, sampling came before the patch test.

This TCR was sampled from a woman in her fifties or sixties with alopecia areata. Some clones in this sample may be carry-over from other donors' samples. Sample: whole blood, taken in connection with sensitization to the hapten diphenylcyclopropenone (DPC). This chain connects TRBV11-2 to TRBJ2-3; 10 nucleotides line up with TRBD1. In DNA, the CDR3 is TGTGCCAGCAGCTTCTCCGGGACAGGGGCCCGCACAGATACGCAGTATTTT. Encoded protein: CASSFSGTGARTDTQYF.